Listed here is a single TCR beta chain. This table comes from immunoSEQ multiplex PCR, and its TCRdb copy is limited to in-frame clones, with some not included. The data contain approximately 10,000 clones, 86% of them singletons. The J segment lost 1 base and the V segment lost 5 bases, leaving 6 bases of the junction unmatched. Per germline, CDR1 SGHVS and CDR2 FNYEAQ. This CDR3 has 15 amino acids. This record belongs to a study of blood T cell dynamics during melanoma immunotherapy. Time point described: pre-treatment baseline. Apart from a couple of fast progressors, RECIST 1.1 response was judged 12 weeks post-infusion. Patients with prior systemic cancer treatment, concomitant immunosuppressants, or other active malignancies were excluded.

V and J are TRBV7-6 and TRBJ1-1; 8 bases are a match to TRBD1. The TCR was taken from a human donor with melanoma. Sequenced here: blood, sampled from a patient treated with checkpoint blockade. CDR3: CASSRSRGPNTEAFF. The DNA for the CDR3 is TGTGCCAGCAGCCGAAGCAGGGGGCCGAACACTGAAGCTTTCTTT.